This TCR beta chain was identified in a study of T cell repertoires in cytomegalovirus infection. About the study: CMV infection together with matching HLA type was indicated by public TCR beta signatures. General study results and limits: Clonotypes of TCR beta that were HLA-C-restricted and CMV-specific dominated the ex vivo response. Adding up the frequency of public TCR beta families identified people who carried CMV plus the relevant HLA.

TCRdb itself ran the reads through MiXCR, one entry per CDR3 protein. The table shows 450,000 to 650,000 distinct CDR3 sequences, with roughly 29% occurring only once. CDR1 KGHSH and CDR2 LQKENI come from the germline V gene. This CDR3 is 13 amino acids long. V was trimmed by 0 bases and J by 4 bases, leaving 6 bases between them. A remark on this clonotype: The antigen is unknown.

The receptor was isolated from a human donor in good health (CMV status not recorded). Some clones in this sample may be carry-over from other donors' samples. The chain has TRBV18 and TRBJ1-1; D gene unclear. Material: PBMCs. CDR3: CASSPPVITEAFF. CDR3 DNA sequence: TGTGCCAGCTCACCACCGGTTATCACTGAAGCTTTCTTT.